The 10 T cell receptor beta chains given below trace back to one sample, sequenced in a study of CD8+ T cells in alopecia areata. Noted treatment: oral pan-JAK inhibitor, 5-10 mg twice daily. Once RNA had been extracted, it was reverse transcribed into cDNA to act as the sequencing template. Here immunoSEQ multiplex PCR was the method, and the copy in TCRdb shows in-frame clones only, minus some. The table has some 80,000 clones, about 71% seen once; the top ten hold 23%. The material was CD8+ T cells sorted from blood, obtained at week 24, from a patient treated with tofacitinib. All receptors derive from a human donor with alopecia areata.

There are a few counts of this clone. The gene calls are TRBV4-2 and TRBJ2-7, with 8 bases matching TRBD1. The V segment lost 4 bases and the J segment 0 bases; nucleotides outside the gene matches: 2. There are 14 residues in the CDR3. Looked up from germline, CDR1 is LGHNA and CDR2 is YNFKEQ. In DNA, the CDR3 is TGTGCCAGCAGCCCCGGGACAGGCTCCTACGAGCAGTACTTC. It specifies CASSPGTGSYEQYF.

The chain couples TRBV7-2 to TRBJ1-1; perhaps TRBD1 as D (6 bases). Germline assignment: CDR1 SGHTA and CDR2 FQGNSA. The CDR3 extends over 14 amino acids. V was shortened by 5 bases and J by 6 bases, with 16 bases between the two germline ends. The CDR3 sequence is CASSGLTGLSEAFF. DNA for the CDR3: TGTGCCAGCAGCGGCTTGACAGGTCTGTCTGAAGCTTTCTTT. Supplemented by reference TRBV7-2 and TRBJ1-1, the full variable domain reads GAGVSQSPSNKVTEKGKDVELRCDPISGHTALYWYRQSLGQGLEFLIYFQGNSAPDKSGLPSDRFSAERTGGSVSTLTIQRTQQEDSAVYLCASSGLTGLSEAFFGQGTRLTVV.

The chain employs TRBV4-2 and TRBJ1-1; D is ambiguous. The V end lost 2 bases, the J end lost 4 bases, and 14 bases lay between the germline ends. CDR3 length: 15 residues. Germline V gives CDR1 LGHNA, CDR2 YNFKEQ. In DNA form, the CDR3 reads TGTGCCAGCAGCCAAAAAGTGGGATTCGCCACTGAAGCTTTCTTT. It yields the protein CASSQKVGFATEAFF.

The V and J genes are TRBV7-9 and TRBJ2-5, with D hard to call. The CDR3 has 11 residues. Germline V CDR1 and CDR2: SEHNR, FQNEAQ (reference sequence). V was trimmed by 7 bases and J by 5 bases, leaving 8 bases between them. The DNA of the CDR3 is TGTGCCAGCACCTCAAAGGAGACCCAGTACTTC. As protein: CASTSKETQYF.

The V call is TRBV5-4, the J call TRBJ1-2; D uncertain. Germline V gene sequence: CDR1 SGHNT, CDR2 YYREEE (reference sequence). The CDR3 is made up of 15 amino acids. The V and J ends lost 0 bases and 1 base respectively, with 10 bases between them. The CDR3 region has the DNA TGTGCCAGCAGCTTGGGGATAGGACTTAACTATGGCTACACCTTC. It codes for CASSLGIGLNYGYTF.

The V call is TRBV6-5, the J call TRBJ2-5; D is perhaps TRBD2 (5 bases). The CDR3 is made up of 15 amino acids. V was clipped by 0 bases and J by 4 bases, with 12 bases between them. The germline gives CDR1 MNHEY, CDR2 SVGAGI. The CDR3 region is CASSYSRGLSETQYF. The CDR3 nucleotides read TGTGCCAGCAGTTACTCGAGAGGGCTATCAGAGACCCAGTACTTC.

This clone has more than one count but fewer than ten. CDR3 amino acids: CASSFSYEQYF. CDR3 nucleotide sequence: TGTGCCAGCAGCTTCTCCTACGAGCAGTACTTC. The V and J genes are TRBV7-9 and TRBJ2-7; D gene unclear. Germline CDR1 SEHNR, CDR2 FQNEAQ (reference sequence). V lost 3 bases and J 0 bases, leaving 0 bases between the germline ends. The CDR3 length is 11 residues.

Regarding this clone: Given a much more abundant clone one base away, this may be a read error. The chain links TRBV11-2 to TRBJ2-1; no reliable D call. Per germline, CDR1 SGHAT and CDR2 FQNNGV. The CDR3 runs to 11 residues. The V end lost 7 bases, the J end lost 7 bases, and 8 bases lay between the germline ends. In nucleotides, the CDR3 is TGTGCCAGCACCAGCTCAAATGAGCAGTTCTTC. Amino acid sequence: CASTSSNEQFF.

The J gene is TRBJ1-1, the V gene TRBV7-9; D uncertain. The CDR3 covers 13 residues. The germline gives CDR1 SEHNR, CDR2 FQNEAQ (reference sequence). V was trimmed by 8 bases and J by 1 base, leaving 11 bases between them. The CDR3 nucleotides are TGTGCCAGCGCCCCCTCAGAGAACACTGAAGCTTTCTTT. Protein sequence: CASAPSENTEAFF. The full variable domain, rest sourced from reference TRBV7-9 and TRBJ1-1, is DTGVSQNPRHKITKRGQNVTFRCDPISEHNRLYWYRQTLGQGPEFLTYFQNEAQLEKSRLLSDRFSAERPKGSFSTLEIQRTEQGDSAMYLCASAPSENTEAFFGQGTRLTVV.

V is TRBV29-1 and J is TRBJ2-3; 7 bases align to TRBD2. The germline V gene has CDR1 SQVTM and CDR2 ANQGSEA. V dropped 6 bases and J dropped 1; count of bases not matched to a gene: 7. This CDR3 comprises 14 residues. Written as DNA, the CDR3 is TGCAGCGTATTTCGGGACTACCGCACAGATACGCAGTATTTT. It yields the protein CSVFRDYRTDTQYF.